This T cell receptor beta chain was sequenced in a study of early T cells in non-severe SARS-CoV-2 infection. Study as a whole: Sequenced material consisted of bulk RNA (from unsorted whole blood), and chains were unpaired. Study-wide findings and caveats: There was a bias toward anti-spike CD8 responses in VDJdb matching, which missed private and CD4 specificities.

Concerning this clonotype: Antigen: not known.

The TCR library protocol was used to attach unique molecular identifiers. These identifiers were attached to individual cDNA molecules. TCRdb recomputed calls from the 5' RACE reads with MiXCR, one row per CDR3 protein. The sample has 45,000 to 60,000 distinct CDR3 sequences, 10% seen once. J gave up 2 bases and V 6 bases, and 6 bases lay outside the gene matches. The CDR3 has 14 amino acids. Germline assignment: CDR1 SGHRS and CDR2 YFSETQ. The receptor comes from an adult who was a healthcare worker with PCR-confirmed SARS-CoV-2 infection or an uninfected control (not recorded which). This chain joins TRBV5-1 and TRBJ1-1; 8 nucleotides align to TRBD1. The sequenced sample was whole blood. The CDR3 DNA follows: TGCGCCAGCACGTTAACAGGGGGTAACACTGAAGCTTTCTTT. Translation gives CASTLTGGNTEAFF.